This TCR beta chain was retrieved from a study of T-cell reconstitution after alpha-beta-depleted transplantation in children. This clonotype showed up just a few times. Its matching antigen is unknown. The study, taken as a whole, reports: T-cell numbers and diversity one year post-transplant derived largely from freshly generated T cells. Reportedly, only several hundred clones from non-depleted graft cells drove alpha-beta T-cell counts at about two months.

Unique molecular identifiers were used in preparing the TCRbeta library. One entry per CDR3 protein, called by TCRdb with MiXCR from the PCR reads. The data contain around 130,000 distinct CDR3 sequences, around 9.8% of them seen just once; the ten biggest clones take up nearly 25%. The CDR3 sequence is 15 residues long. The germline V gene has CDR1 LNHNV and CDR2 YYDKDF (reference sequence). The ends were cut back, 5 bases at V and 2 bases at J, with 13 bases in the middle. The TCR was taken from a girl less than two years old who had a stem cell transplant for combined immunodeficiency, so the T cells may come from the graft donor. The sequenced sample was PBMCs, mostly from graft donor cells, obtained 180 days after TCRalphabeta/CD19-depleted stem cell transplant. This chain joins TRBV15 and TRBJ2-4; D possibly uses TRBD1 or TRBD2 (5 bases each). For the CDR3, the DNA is TGTGCCACCAGCGACCTGGGGGAGTCCAAAAACATTCAGTACTTC. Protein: CATSDLGESKNIQYF.